This entry concerns a single T cell receptor (beta chain). This specimen belongs to a study of cytomegalovirus exposure and HLA in healthy donors. As for the study in general: Out of about 360 genotyped donors, about 84% belonged to the Caucasian-associated ancestry cluster.

V was cut by 3 bases and J by 5 bases, with 11 bases left in between. The CDR3 spans 14 residues. CDR1 and CDR2 from the germline V gene are KGHSH and LQKENI. The PCR used 60 Vbeta and 13 Jbeta primers. Method: immunoSEQ multiplex PCR; TCRdb's copy keeps in-frame clones and lacks some. This sample carries around 64,000 clones, around 61% of them seen once, and the ten largest clones take roughly 3%. Healthy bone marrow donors supplied every sample. The receptor was isolated from a woman in her fifties or sixties in good health and CMV-seronegative. Input material: PBMCs. The chain combines TRBV18 with TRBJ2-1, with a possible D match to TRBD2 (6 bases). CDR3 nucleotide sequence: TGTGCCAGCTCACCGGGACTCTTAAACAATGAGCAGTTCTTC. Its translation is CASSPGLLNNEQFF.